Detailed here is one T cell receptor beta chain. This entry belongs to a study of blood T cell repertoires in COVID-19. Study-level information: Sites across the United States, Italy and Spain contributed samples from acute and convalescent COVID-19. PBMCs, B-cell-depleted T cells, or T cells provided the cDNA or gDNA that made up the material.

In the original processing: Nucleated cell counts were estimated from reference gene primer amplification. The protocol was immunoSEQ multiplex PCR, while the TCRdb copy is restricted to in-frame clones and leaves out a portion. That table supplies the V and J calls and clone size; D and trimming were determined from the DNA. The data contain 200,000 to 250,000 clones, 75% to 90% of them seen just once; the ten biggest clones take up roughly 5%. This CDR3 spans 13 amino acids. Germline V lookup: CDR1 SNHLY, CDR2 FYNNEI. With 7 bases removed from V and 4 bases from J, the gap between germline ends came to 10 bases.

This receptor was taken from a woman aged 40 to 50 with acute or convalescent COVID-19. This chain links TRBV2 with TRBJ1-4; the D is unclear. Sample: peripheral blood. The chain's CDR3 is CASTREHNEKLFF. In DNA, the CDR3 is TGTGCCAGCACAAGGGAGCATAATGAAAAACTGTTTTTT.